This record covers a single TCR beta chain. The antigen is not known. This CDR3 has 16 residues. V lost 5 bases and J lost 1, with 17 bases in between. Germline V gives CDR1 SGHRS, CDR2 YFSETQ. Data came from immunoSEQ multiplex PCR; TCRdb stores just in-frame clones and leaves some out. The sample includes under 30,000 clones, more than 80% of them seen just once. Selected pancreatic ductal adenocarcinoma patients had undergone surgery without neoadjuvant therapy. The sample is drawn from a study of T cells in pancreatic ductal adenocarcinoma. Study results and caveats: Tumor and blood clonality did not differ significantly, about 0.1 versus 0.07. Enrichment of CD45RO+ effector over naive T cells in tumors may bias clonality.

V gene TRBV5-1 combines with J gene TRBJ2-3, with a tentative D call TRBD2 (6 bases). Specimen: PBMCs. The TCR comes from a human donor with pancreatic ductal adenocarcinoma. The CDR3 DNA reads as TGCGCCAGCAGTTCCCAAATAGCGGTAGGCACAGATACGCAGTATTTT. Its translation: CASSSQIAVGTDTQYF. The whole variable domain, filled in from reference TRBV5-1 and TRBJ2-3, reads KAGVTQTPRYLIKTRGQQVTLSCSPISGHRSVSWYQQTPGQGLQFLFEYFSETQRNKGNFPGRFSGRQFSNSRSEMNVSTLELGDSALYLCASSSQIAVGTDTQYFGPGTRLTVL.